This T cell receptor (beta chain) was sequenced for a study of T cells in women clearing cervical HPV infection. Study as a whole: Case blood was drawn when the lesion was first found; control blood after infection became undetectable.

Concerning this clone: The read ends 3 residues early relative to the CDR3; the germline J gene fills the gap.

Using immunoSEQ multiplex PCR, the repertoire was profiled, and TCRdb retains in-frame clones only, with some absent. The table lists tens of thousands of clones. This CDR3 has 15 amino acids. With 5 bases removed from V and 5 bases from J, the gap between germline ends came to 18 bases. The germline V gene encodes CDR1 SEHNR and CDR2 FQNEAQ (reference sequence). The sequenced sample was blood buffy coat. This TCR was recovered from a woman aged 18-70 years with a cervical HPV16 infection that either progressed to CIN3+ or cleared (not recorded which). The rearrangement links TRBV7-9 to TRBJ2-5, with a possible D match to TRBD1 (6 bases). The CDR3 reads CASSPTQGWGETQYF. The sequenced part of the CDR3 DNA is TGTGCCAGCAGCCCCACACAGGGATGGGGGGAGACC.